This T cell receptor beta chain was recorded in a study of identical twins. Findings of the study overall: Clonotypes of the beta chain that were abundant in cord blood carried fewer insertions (memory repertoires showed none).

Template switching, a step in the protocol, added a universal primer site, and cDNA carried unique molecular identifiers. TCRdb fed the 5' RACE reads into MiXCR, producing one record per CDR3 protein. Of some 630,000 distinct CDR3 sequences listed, just over 7% were seen once; the top ten hold 1.5% to 2%. Donors were all healthy Caucasians. Germline CDR1 reads SGHAT; CDR2 reads FQNNGV. This CDR3 is 13 amino acids long. V shed 3 bases, J shed 4 bases, and the junction held 2 bases outside the gene matches. Points on this clonotype: Antigen unknown.

Separately, the same data were catalogued under a study of yellow fever vaccine responses in identical twins. That work states: Twins' vaccine T cell response reportedly gave the appearance of partial convergence and partial personalization.

The receptor was isolated from a woman younger than 30 in good health. The sequenced sample consisted of PBMCs. This chain links TRBV11-2 with TRBJ1-1, with 7 bases fitting TRBD1. The CDR3 is CASSFYRGTEAFF. DNA for the CDR3: TGTGCCAGCAGCTTTTACAGGGGCACTGAAGCTTTCTTT.